This T cell receptor beta chain was found in a study of blood T cell repertoires in COVID-19 (dated by TCRdb to the early 2020s). Background for the entire study: Collaborator samples came from the United States, Italy and Spain and covered acute and convalescent phases of COVID-19. Deeply sampled blood TCRbeta repertoires from subjects exposed to, actively infected with, or recovered from COVID-19 were included in the dataset. A freely available public database, intended as a resource for researchers studying the immune response to SARS-CoV-2, is where the repertoires were released. The sample metadata nearly always contained a de-identified subject ID, COVID-19 status, age in years and sex. Samples were obtained from the ongoing ImmuneRACE study (first 160 participants) and from about 1,300 subjects provided by 6 global collaborators. Where available, HLA class I and class II types were obtained from metadata supplied by the sample provider rather than from assay-based typing. The prospective study material was composed of cDNA or gDNA derived from T cells, B-cell-depleted T cells, or PBMCs. Broad study findings and their caveats: Clinical and demographic metadata were provided uncurated, with the amount varying by source and participant.

The collaborating institutions used their own protocols to collect whole blood in K2EDTA tubes. For TCRbeta analysis, collaborators shipped samples as frozen whole blood, isolated PBMCs, or DNA extracted from either of those sample types. TCRbeta CDR3 regions were amplified from genomic DNA using the immunoSEQ Assay, a bias-controlled multiplex PCR. In the source study's methods: Nucleated cell counts per sample were estimated from amplification of reference gene primers within the assay. To quantify the absolute abundance of each unique TCRbeta CDR3 rearrangement, sequence reads were collapsed and filtered. For each sample, productive Simpson clonality was calculated as the square root of Simpson's diversity index over productive rearrangements. The table was pulled from immuneACCESS by TCRdb, which kept in-frame rearrangements only. Such tables lose some clones; where checked, under half of the loss comes from unresolved V genes, and the rest has no known cause. Clone size and V and J calls were adopted from that table, with D and trimming inferred from the DNA. This sample has about 87,000 clones in its table, and around 81% of those were observed once. The leading ten clones occupy less than 2.5% of the sample.

CDR1 and CDR2, looked up from the germline V gene, are SGHAT and FQNNGV. V loses 1 base, J loses 4 bases, and the germline ends lie 11 bases apart. Including the terminal cysteine and phenylalanine, the CDR3 comprises 15 residues. Only the CDR3 DNA stays, 45 bases, in frame from base 1. On this clone itself: The clone's antigen remains unknown. No base quality values were provided; no much bigger clone lies one nucleotide off.

Recombination joined TRBV11-2 with TRBJ2-1; TRBD2 might be the D gene, on 6 matching bases. The clonotype comes from a woman in her sixties or seventies with acute or convalescent COVID-19. Sequences were obtained from peripheral blood. Here the CDR3 is given as CASSLARGSYNEQFF. The nucleotide sequence is TGTGCCAGCAGCTTAGCTCGGGGGTCATACAATGAGCAGTTCTTC. Extended through the reference TRBV11-2 and TRBJ2-1 proteins, this CDR3 yields the full variable domain: EAGVAQSPRYKIIEKRQSVAFWCNPISGHATLYWYQQILGQGPKLLIQFQNNGVVDDSQLPKDRFSAERLKGVDSTLKIQPAKLEDSAVYLCASSLARGSYNEQFFGPGTRLTVL.